Below, 31 T cell receptor beta chains from the same sample are listed, as sequenced in a study of OX40 agonist ivuxolimab in advanced cancers. Sequenced by immunoSEQ multiplex PCR; TCRdb stores in-frame clones only, minus some. The profile covers roughly 50,000 clones, with around 80% appearing a single time and roughly 3.9% taken by the ten largest. Sequences were derived from CD4+ or CD8+ T cells sorted from blood, sampled in a trial of the OX40 agonist ivuxolimab. The receptor source for this set is an adult with an advanced solid tumor such as melanoma, head and neck, liver or kidney cancer.

In its sample, this clone was seen a few times. The J gene is TRBJ2-3, the V gene TRBV30, with D perhaps TRBD1 or TRBD2 (7 bases each). The CDR3 has 14 residues. Looked up from germline, CDR1 is GTSNPN and CDR2 is SVGIG (reference sequence). The V gene lost 3 bases and the J gene lost 3 bases, with 13 bases spanning the gap. CDR3 amino acids: CAWSIRGGTDTQYF. The CDR3 DNA follows: TGTGCCTGGAGCATCAGGGGGGGGACAGATACGCAGTATTTT.

The chain employs TRBV7-9 and TRBJ1-2; no clear D. Trimming cost V 6 bases and J 4 bases, with 12 bases left between them. This CDR3 comprises 13 residues. CDR1 is SEHNR, CDR2 FQNEAQ, per germline (reference sequence). The CDR3 DNA reads TGTGCCAGCAGTAAGGGAGGGTTCTATGGCTACACCTTC. Its translation is CASSKGGFYGYTF.

J is TRBJ1-6 and V is TRBV19; tentative D call: TRBD1 (6 bases). This CDR3 contains 15 residues. Germline loops: CDR1 LNHDA, CDR2 SQIVND (reference sequence). The V end was cut by 9 bases, the J end by 9 bases, with 21 bases between. CDR3 nucleotide sequence: TGTGCCAGCCGATACACAGCACTGGGGGCTTCACCCCTCCACTTT. Translation gives CASRYTALGASPLHF.

The chain is built from TRBV5-1 and TRBJ1-2; weak D call: TRBD1 (5 bases). The CDR3 is 15 residues long. CDR1 and CDR2 from the germline V gene are SGHRS and YFSETQ. Trimming removed 4 bases at V and 0 bases at J, with 13 bases between. CDR3 sequence: CASSPWGDANYGYTF. The CDR3 bases are TGCGCCAGCAGCCCCTGGGGGGACGCTAACTATGGCTACACCTTC.

The chain is built from TRBV4-1 and TRBJ2-3; tentative D call: TRBD2 (5 bases). Germline CDR1 is MGHRA and CDR2 is YSYEKL. The CDR3 has 16 residues. V was pared by 4 bases and J by 5 bases, with 19 bases between. The CDR3 DNA follows: TGCGCCAGCAGCCTACGAGGGATAGCTTGGCAAGATACGCAGTATTTT. This encodes CASSLRGIAWQDTQYF.

The chain has TRBV5-1 and TRBJ1-2, with D perhaps TRBD1 (5 bases). Trimming removed 5 bases at V and 0 bases at J, with 14 bases between. Germline lookup yields CDR1 SGHRS and CDR2 YFSETQ. The CDR3 runs to 15 residues. In DNA, the CDR3 is TGCGCCAGCAGGGGTGACAGTTCTCCTAACTATGGCTACACCTTC. It encodes CASRGDSSPNYGYTF.

The chain carries TRBV5-1 and TRBJ1-1; tentatively, D is TRBD1 (6 bases). The CDR3 contains 14 residues. Trimming stripped 6 bases from V and 1 base from J, with 13 bases between. CDR1 is SGHRS, CDR2 YFSETQ, per germline. The CDR3 DNA reads as TGCGCCAGCACCAACCCGGGACAGAACACTGAAGCTTTCTTT. Its translation is CASTNPGQNTEAFF.

The gene calls are TRBV30 and TRBJ2-5; D uncertain. Trimming left V 3 bases short and J 1 base short, with 9 bases between. Germline CDR1 reads GTSNPN; CDR2 reads SVGIG (reference sequence). This CDR3 has 13 amino acids. Written as DNA, the CDR3 is TGTGCCTGGAGACTGAAGGGCCAAGAGACCCAGTACTTC. Encoded protein: CAWRLKGQETQYF.

The rearrangement joins TRBV18 to TRBJ2-5; TRBD2 is a possible D gene (5 bases). The V gene lost 0 bases and the J gene lost 4 bases, with 15 bases spanning the gap. The V gene's germline CDR1 is KGHSH and CDR2 LQKENI. The CDR3 has 16 residues. The CDR3: CASSPPAGGGLETQYF. The CDR3 coding sequence is TGTGCCAGCTCACCACCGGCAGGAGGCGGCTTAGAGACCCAGTACTTC.

The chain links TRBV7-9 to TRBJ2-2, with TRBD1 identical over 9 bases. The V segment lost 1 base and the J segment 4 bases; nucleotides outside the gene matches: 7. The CDR3 covers 17 residues. In germline, CDR1 is SEHNR, CDR2 FQNEAQ (reference sequence). The CDR3 DNA is TGTGCCAGCAGCTTAGGGGGACAGGGATTTGGCACCGGGGAGCTGTTTTTT. It specifies CASSLGGQGFGTGELFF. Together with reference TRBV7-9 and TRBJ2-2, the CDR3 gives the full variable domain: DTGVSQNPRHKITKRGQNVTFRCDPISEHNRLYWYRQTLGQGPEFLTYFQNEAQLEKSRLLSDRFSAERPKGSFSTLEIQRTEQGDSAMYLCASSLGGQGFGTGELFFGEGSRLTVL.

This chain links TRBV6-1 with TRBJ2-5; D is ambiguous. The germline V gene has CDR1 MNHNS and CDR2 SASEGT. CDR3 size: 15 residues. V was trimmed by 4 bases and J by 1 base, leaving 13 bases between them. CDR3 nucleotide sequence: TGTGCCAGCAGTGGCCCCCGAAGATTCCAAGAGACCCAGTACTTC. Encoded protein: CASSGPRRFQETQYF.

CDR3 residues: CASSLAPDRPLADEQYF. The CDR3 nucleotides read TGTGCCAGCAGCTTAGCGCCCGACAGGCCGCTTGCAGACGAGCAGTACTTC. J is TRBJ2-7 and V is TRBV7-9; D is perhaps TRBD1 (6 bases). CDR1 and CDR2 from the germline V gene are SEHNR and FQNEAQ (reference sequence). Between the trimmed V and J ends, which lost 0 bases and 5 bases, there was a span of 20 bases. This CDR3 is built from 17 residues.

V and J are TRBV7-8 and TRBJ2-2, with 9 bases aligning to TRBD1. Trimming cost V 4 bases and J 1 base; bases outside gene matches: 4. The CDR3 runs 16 residues. The germline V gene encodes CDR1 SGHVS and CDR2 FQNEAQ. CDR3 DNA sequence: TGTGCCAGCAGCTCCGGGACAGGGAGGAACACCGGGGAGCTGTTTTTT. Translating gives CASSSGTGRNTGELFF.

The chain joins TRBV5-1 to TRBJ2-1; TRBD2 might be the D (6 bases). The CDR3 is 14 amino acids. CDR1 SGHRS and CDR2 YFSETQ come from the germline V gene. Trimming removed 4 bases at V and 8 bases at J, with 16 bases between. CDR3 amino acids: CASSQGGLWHEQFF. CDR3 in DNA: TGCGCCAGCAGCCAAGGAGGGCTCTGGCATGAGCAGTTCTTC.

V usage is TRBV5-5 and J usage is TRBJ2-3; D is unclear. Germline V gene lookup returns CDR1 SGHKS and CDR2 YYEKEE (reference sequence). The CDR3 is made up of 12 amino acids. Trimming pared 0 bases from V and 2 bases from J, leaving 1 base between. The CDR3 is CASSLATDTQYF. In DNA, the CDR3 is TGTGCCAGCAGCTTGGCCACAGATACGCAGTATTTT.

This rearrangement joins TRBV6-1 to TRBJ1-2; D is perhaps TRBD1 (5 bases). Trimming pared 2 bases from V and 5 bases from J, leaving 9 bases between. In germline, CDR1 is MNHNS, CDR2 SASEGT. This CDR3 spans 13 amino acids. The CDR3 DNA reads TGTGCCAGCAGTGAAAGGGGAGAATATGGCTACACCTTC. It specifies CASSERGEYGYTF.

This rearrangement joins TRBV18 to TRBJ1-2; no firm D call. The germline V gene has CDR1 KGHSH and CDR2 LQKENI. V shed 3 bases and J shed 4 bases, with 12 bases lying between them. This CDR3 is 14 amino acids long. The CDR3 reads CASSPSSVAYGYTF. The CDR3 bases are TGTGCCAGCTCACCTTCCTCCGTTGCCTATGGCTACACCTTC.

This clone was counted between two and nine times. This chain uses TRBV18 with TRBJ1-6; D is ambiguous. The germline CDR1 and CDR2 sequences are KGHSH and LQKENI. The CDR3 consists of 16 residues. V lost 1 base to trimming and J lost 4 bases, with 11 bases between them. The CDR3 loop is CASSPQAGGYNSPLHF. CDR3 nucleotide sequence: TGTGCCAGCTCACCACAAGCCGGCGGTTATAATTCACCCCTCCACTTT.

This clone turned up a few times. The chain uses TRBV7-9 and TRBJ2-1; the match to TRBD2 covers 8 bases. V lost 1 base, J lost 2 bases, and 4 bases stayed unmatched. CDR3 size: 16 residues. Per germline, CDR1 SEHNR and CDR2 FQNEAQ (reference sequence). The CDR3 bases are TGTGCCAGCAGCTTAGGACTAGCGCGCGCCTACAATGAGCAGTTCTTC. This gives the protein CASSLGLARAYNEQFF.

This chain joins TRBV2 and TRBJ2-3; 7 bases are shared with TRBD1. Germline trimming cut 5 bases from V and 0 bases from J; bases unmatched to any gene: 5. The germline gives CDR1 SNHLY, CDR2 FYNNEI. The CDR3 is 15 amino acids. CDR3 nucleotide sequence: TGTGCCAGCAGTAGACAGGGAATAAGCACAGATACGCAGTATTTT. Translated: CASSRQGISTDTQYF.

About this clone: Different DNA sequences within this sample yield the same CDR3. The J gene is TRBJ2-1, the V gene TRBV27; no definite D call. Germline V gene data show CDR1 as MNHEY and CDR2 as SMNVEV (reference sequence). This CDR3 spans 13 amino acids. Trimming stripped 3 bases from V and 2 bases from J, with 5 bases between. The CDR3 DNA reads as TGTGCCAGCAGTTTCAGGACCTACAATGAGCAGTTCTTC. Translating gives CASSFRTYNEQFF.

The chain is built from TRBV19 and TRBJ2-5, with 11 bases lining up with TRBD2. The CDR3 runs to 15 residues. V lost 6 bases and J lost 0; bases outside the gene matches: 3. Looked up from germline, CDR1 is LNHDA and CDR2 is SQIVND (reference sequence). In nucleotides, the CDR3 is TGTGCCAGTAGCCGACTAGCGGGGTACCAAGAGACCCAGTACTTC. This gives the protein CASSRLAGYQETQYF.

This clone has just a few counts. The genes are TRBV18 and TRBJ1-4, with D unclear. Trimming left V 3 bases short and J 7 bases short, with 15 bases between. Germline V lookup: CDR1 KGHSH, CDR2 LQKENI. The CDR3 totals 15 residues. CDR3 in DNA: TGTGCCAGCTCACCCGGTGCGGGTCGTGGTGAAAAACTGTTTTTT. Protein sequence: CASSPGAGRGEKLFF.

This chain links TRBV9 with TRBJ2-3, with TRBD2 matching over 11 bases. Germline loops: CDR1 SGDLS, CDR2 YYNGEE. Trimming took 4 bases from V and 11 from J; bases not matched to a gene: 3. This CDR3 contains 12 residues. This CDR3 is CASSPGLAGQYF. The CDR3 bases are TGTGCCAGCAGCCCCGGACTAGCGGGGCAGTATTTT.

For the CDR3, the DNA is TGTGCCAGCAGCACACAGGGAGGGAGCCACTTAAACTATGGCTACACCTTC. It codes for CASSTQGGSHLNYGYTF. The V gene is TRBV5-6, the J gene TRBJ1-2; D is perhaps TRBD1 (6 bases). V lost 4 bases and J 2 bases, leaving 21 bases between the germline ends. The length of the CDR3 is 17 residues. In germline, CDR1 is SGHDT, CDR2 YYEEEE.

V is TRBV4-2 and J is TRBJ2-1; a weak D match, TRBD2 (6 bases). The germline V gene encodes CDR1 LGHNA and CDR2 YNFKEQ. CDR3 length: 13 residues. The V end lost 4 bases, the J end lost 5 bases, and 9 bases lay between the germline ends. The CDR3 coding sequence is TGTGCCAGCAGCCGGGGGACTGACAATGAGCAGTTCTTC. Its protein product is CASSRGTDNEQFF.

This clone was counted a few times. The chain is built from TRBV7-3 and TRBJ2-3, with 11 bases that match TRBD2. Germline CDR1 and CDR2: SGHTA and FQGTGA. The CDR3 loop spans 16 amino acids. V was pared by 1 base and J by 5 bases, with 5 bases of the junction left unmatched. The CDR3 coding sequence is TGTGCCAGCAGCTTAATTAGCGGGGGGGGCAGAGATACGCAGTATTTT. This translates into CASSLISGGGRDTQYF.

CDR3 residues: CASSPAVGRGDTQYF. The CDR3 nucleotides read TGTGCCAGCTCACCTGCCGTTGGGCGGGGAGATACGCAGTATTTT. The rearrangement links TRBV18 to TRBJ2-3, with a tentative D call TRBD2 (6 bases). The ends were cut back, 3 bases at V and 5 bases at J, with 15 bases in the middle. The CDR3 runs to 15 residues. CDR1 is KGHSH and CDR2 is LQKENI in the germline V gene.

The chain combines TRBV16 with TRBJ2-1, with unresolved D. Germline CDR1 reads KGHSY; CDR2 reads FQNENV. This CDR3 has 14 residues. The germline V and J ends were trimmed by 0 bases and 4 bases, with 7 bases remaining between them. This chain's CDR3 is CASSQSMGYNEQFF. CDR3 in DNA: TGTGCCAGCAGCCAATCGATGGGGTACAATGAGCAGTTCTTC.

This chain links TRBV6-1 with TRBJ2-7; 10 nucleotides match TRBD1. CDR1 and CDR2 from the germline V gene are MNHNS and SASEGT. V lost 6 bases to trimming and J lost 4 bases; unmatched junction nucleotides: 6. The CDR3 has 14 residues. The CDR3 region has the DNA TGTGCCAGCAGATTGGGGACAGGGGATTACGAGCAGTACTTC. The encoded protein is CASRLGTGDYEQYF.

The J gene is TRBJ2-7, the V gene TRBV11-2; D is uncertain. The germline V gene encodes CDR1 SGHAT and CDR2 FQNNGV. This CDR3 comprises 12 residues. Trimming took 1 base from V and 4 from J, leaving 5 bases between them. CDR3: CASSLVFYEQYF. CDR3 DNA: TGTGCCAGCAGCTTAGTCTTTTACGAGCAGTACTTC.